This T cell receptor beta chain emerged from a study of shared clonotypes between healthy human individuals. Study results and caveats: Large depth notwithstanding, sorted-subset sequencing proved incomplete by rarefaction. Non-shared clonotypes had lower generation probabilities than those shared by all four donors. Estimated richness was generally greater in naive than memory subsets.

This clone was found once. Its antigen is undetermined. V lost 2 bases, J lost 2 bases, and 2 bases stayed unmatched. Germline-derived CDR1 and CDR2 are MNHNY and SVGAGI (reference sequence). CDR3 length: 16 residues. Every contributor of samples was a Caucasian grown-up residing in Nashville, Tennessee. The data were produced by immunoSEQ multiplex PCR, yet TCRdb's version contains in-frame clones alone and is incomplete. The sample includes about 2.4 million clones, more than 80% of them seen just once. The clonotype comes from a man between 18 and 35 years old in good health. Sequenced: naive CD4+ T cells sorted from blood. The subset denotes: CD45RA+ positively selected. V is TRBV6-6 and J is TRBJ2-6; 8 positions match TRBD1. The CDR3 loop is CASSYQTGAGANVLTF. CDR3 DNA: TGTGCCAGCAGTTACCAGACAGGGGCTGGGGCCAACGTCCTGACTTTC.